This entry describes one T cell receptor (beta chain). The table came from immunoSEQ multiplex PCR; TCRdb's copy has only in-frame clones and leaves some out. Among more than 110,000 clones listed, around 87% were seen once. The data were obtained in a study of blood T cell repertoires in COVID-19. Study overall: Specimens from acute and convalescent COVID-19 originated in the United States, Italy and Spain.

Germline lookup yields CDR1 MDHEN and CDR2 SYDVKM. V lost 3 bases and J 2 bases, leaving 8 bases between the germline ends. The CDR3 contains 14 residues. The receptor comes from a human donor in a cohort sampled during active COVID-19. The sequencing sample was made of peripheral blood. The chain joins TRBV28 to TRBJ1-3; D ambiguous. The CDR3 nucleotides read TGTGCCAGCAGTTTGGCGGGGACTGGAAACACCATATATTTT. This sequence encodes CASSLAGTGNTIYF. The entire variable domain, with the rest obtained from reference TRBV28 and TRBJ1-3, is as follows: DVKVTQSSRYLVKRTGEKVFLECVQDMDHENMFWYRQDPGLGLRLIYFSYDVKMKEKGDIPEGYSVSREKKERFSLILESASTNQTSMYLCASSLAGTGNTIYFGEGSWLTVV.